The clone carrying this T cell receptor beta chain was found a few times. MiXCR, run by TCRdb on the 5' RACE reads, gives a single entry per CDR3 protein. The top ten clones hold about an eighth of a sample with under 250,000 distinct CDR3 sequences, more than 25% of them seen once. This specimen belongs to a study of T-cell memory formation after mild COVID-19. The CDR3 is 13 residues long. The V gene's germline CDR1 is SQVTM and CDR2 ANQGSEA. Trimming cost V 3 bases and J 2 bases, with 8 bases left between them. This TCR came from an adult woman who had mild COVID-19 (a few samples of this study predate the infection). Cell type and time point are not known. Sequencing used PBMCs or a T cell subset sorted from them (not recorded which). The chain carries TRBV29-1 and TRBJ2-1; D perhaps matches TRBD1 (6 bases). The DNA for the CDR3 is TGCAGCGTTGACGGACAGACCTACAATGAGCAGTTCTTC. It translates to CSVDGQTYNEQFF.